What follows are 27 T cell receptor beta chains derived from one specimen sequenced in a study of T cell responses to AZD1222 COVID-19 vaccine. Data came from immunoSEQ multiplex PCR; TCRdb stores just in-frame clones and leaves some out. The data contain around 76,000 clones, roughly 81% of them seen just once; the ten biggest clones take up about 13%. Sequenced here: peripheral blood, sampled on day 0 of AZD1222 vaccination. These receptors all come from an adult in good health.

The chain recombines TRBV6-2 or TRBV6-3 with TRBJ2-1, with D unresolved. V was clipped by 6 bases and J by 4 bases, with 10 bases between them. The CDR3 has 13 residues. Per germline, CDR1 MNHEY and CDR2 SVGEGT. This CDR3 reads CASSSLGYNEQFF. The CDR3 nucleotides read TGTGCCAGCAGCTCCCTCGGGTACAATGAGCAGTTCTTC.

This clone was observed a handful of times. This rearrangement joins TRBV30 to TRBJ1-1; unclear D gene. Per germline, CDR1 GTSNPN and CDR2 SVGIG (reference sequence). V gave up 0 bases and J gave up 7 bases, with 9 bases separating them. This CDR3 spans 12 amino acids. The CDR3 here is CAWSVVIGEAFF. CDR3 sequence (DNA): TGTGCCTGGAGTGTGGTAATCGGTGAAGCTTTCTTT. The full variable domain, rest sourced from reference TRBV30 and TRBJ1-1, is SQTIHQWPATLVQPVGSPLSLECTVEGTSNPNLYWYRQAAGRGLQLLFYSVGIGQISSEVPQNLSASRPQDRQFILSSKKLLLSDSGFYLCAWSVVIGEAFFGQGTRLTVV.

This clone came up once. V gene TRBV6-2 or TRBV6-3 combines with J gene TRBJ1-2, with a possible D match to TRBD1 (5 bases). The CDR3 sequence is 14 residues long. Trimming removed 2 bases from V and 4 bases from J, with 11 bases in between. Germline-derived CDR1 and CDR2 are MNHEY and SVGEGT. The CDR3 DNA sequence: TGTGCCAGCAGTTACCAGCAGGGTGGCTATGGCTACACCTTC. As protein: CASSYQQGGYGYTF.

The J gene is TRBJ1-3, the V gene TRBV9; D might be TRBD1 (5 bases). V was trimmed by 0 bases and J by 4 bases, leaving 8 bases between them. The germline gives CDR1 SGDLS, CDR2 YYNGEE. The CDR3 is 14 residues long. CDR3 DNA: TGTGCCAGCAGCGTAGGAACAGGAGGAAACACCATATATTTT. Amino acid sequence: CASSVGTGGNTIYF.

The V gene is TRBV11-2, the J gene TRBJ1-1; D call uncertain. The germline gives CDR1 SGHAT, CDR2 FQNNGV. The CDR3 is 14 residues long. The V and J ends lost 1 base and 4 bases respectively, with 10 bases between them. The CDR3 reads CASSLVRASTEAFF. The CDR3 coding sequence is TGTGCCAGCAGCTTAGTGCGGGCGAGCACTGAAGCTTTCTTT. The variable domain in full, completed from reference TRBV11-2 and TRBJ1-1, reads EAGVAQSPRYKIIEKRQSVAFWCNPISGHATLYWYQQILGQGPKLLIQFQNNGVVDDSQLPKDRFSAERLKGVDSTLKIQPAKLEDSAVYLCASSLVRASTEAFFGQGTRLTVV.

The rearrangement uses TRBV6-5 and TRBJ2-3; D gene unclear. The ends were cut back, 3 bases at V and 0 bases at J, with 7 bases in the middle. The germline gives CDR1 MNHEY, CDR2 SVGAGI. The CDR3 covers 14 residues. CDR3 sequence reads: CASSYADSTDTQYF. CDR3 DNA: TGTGCCAGCAGTTATGCGGATAGCACAGATACGCAGTATTTT.

The chain uses TRBV7-2 and TRBJ1-5; the D is unclear. V was clipped by 7 bases and J by 7 bases, with 14 bases between them. CDR3 size: 13 residues. Germline assignment: CDR1 SGHTA and CDR2 FQGNSA. DNA for the CDR3: TGTGCCAGCACCCTGGCCGTCCCGCAGCCCCAGCATTTT. This sequence encodes CASTLAVPQPQHF.

V gene TRBV7-2 combines with J gene TRBJ2-1; 12 bases match TRBD1. The CDR3 covers 16 residues. Germline assignment: CDR1 SGHTA and CDR2 FQGNSA. With 1 base clipped from V and 12 bases from J, the junction kept 10 bases outside the gene matches. CDR3: CASSLGGTGGVKGQFF. In DNA form, the CDR3 reads TGTGCCAGCAGCTTAGGTGGGACAGGGGGCGTGAAGGGGCAGTTCTTC.

The genes are TRBV20-1 and TRBJ2-2, with 7 bases identical to TRBD2. Per germline, CDR1 DFQATT and CDR2 SNEGSKA (reference sequence). V was clipped by 3 bases and J by 7 bases; unmatched bases: 8. The CDR3 covers 14 residues. The CDR3 region has the DNA TGCAGTGCTAGTACGGACTGGGAGGGCGGGGAGCTGTTTTTT. Its protein is CSASTDWEGGELFF.

This chain uses TRBV5-1 with TRBJ1-1, with 8 bases matching TRBD1. Trimming at V came to 3 bases and at J to 4 bases, leaving 14 bases not matched to a gene. The length of the CDR3 is 17 residues. Germline CDR1 is SGHRS and CDR2 is YFSETQ. The CDR3, as DNA: TGCGCCAGCAGCTGGCCCGGGACAGGTGAGGGTGGCACTGAAGCTTTCTTT. It specifies CASSWPGTGEGGTEAFF.

This chain joins TRBV4-1 and TRBJ1-4, with D possibly matching TRBD1 (6 bases). This CDR3 has 13 residues. Between the trimmed V and J ends, which lost 2 bases and 8 bases, there was a span of 9 bases. Germline V gene data show CDR1 as MGHRA and CDR2 as YSYEKL. In DNA form, the CDR3 reads TGCGCCAGCAGCCAATGGAGGGGGGAAAAACTGTTTTTT. Its protein product is CASSQWRGEKLFF.

The chain is built from TRBV7-9 and TRBJ2-7; D is possibly TRBD1 (5 bases). CDR3 length: 14 residues. The V gene lost 5 bases and the J gene lost 3 bases, with 14 bases spanning the gap. In germline, CDR1 is SEHNR, CDR2 FQNEAQ (reference sequence). The CDR3 is CASSQIGDSYEQYF. The CDR3 DNA reads TGTGCCAGCAGCCAAATCGGCGACAGCTACGAGCAGTACTTC.

As to this clone: A much larger clonotype is one base distant, so this may be a read error. CDR3 amino acids: CASSRNTEAFF. The CDR3 DNA is TGTGCCAGCAGTCGCAACACTGAAGCTTTCTTT. This chain links TRBV6-5 with TRBJ1-1; no firm D call. Per germline, CDR1 MNHEY and CDR2 SVGAGI. CDR3 length: 11 amino acids. With 5 bases removed from V and 2 bases from J, the gap between germline ends came to 3 bases.

J is TRBJ1-3 and V is TRBV11-2; no firm D call. V was trimmed by 4 bases and J by 0 bases, leaving 10 bases between them. The length of the CDR3 is 15 residues. Germline V lookup: CDR1 SGHAT, CDR2 FQNNGV. The CDR3 DNA sequence: TGTGCCAGCAGCTCCCCCCGGCCCTCTGGAAACACCATATATTTT. Translating it yields CASSSPRPSGNTIYF.

The V call is TRBV5-4, the J call TRBJ2-3, with TRBD2 matching over 9 bases. V trimming: 0 bases; J trimming: 2 bases; junction bases outside the gene matches: 4. This CDR3 has 16 residues. The germline V gene encodes CDR1 SGHNT and CDR2 YYREEE (reference sequence). DNA for the CDR3: TGTGCCAGCAGCTTGGAAGCGGGGGGATCCACAGATACGCAGTATTTT. It is translated as CASSLEAGGSTDTQYF.

The CDR3 loop reads CASSLGPLNTEAFF. The CDR3 DNA reads TGTGCCAGCAGCCTGGGACCGTTGAACACTGAAGCTTTCTTT. The rearrangement uses TRBV7-3 and TRBJ1-1; weak D call: TRBD1 (5 bases). The germline CDR1 and CDR2 sequences are SGHTA and FQGTGA. Trimming removed 5 bases from V and 0 bases from J, with 10 bases in between. The CDR3 extends over 14 amino acids.

The rearrangement links TRBV7-9 to TRBJ2-2; TRBD1 is a possible D gene (5 bases). Germline V gives CDR1 SEHNR, CDR2 FQNEAQ (reference sequence). The CDR3 sequence is 15 residues long. Trimming left V 1 base short and J 0 bases short, with 6 bases between. The DNA of the CDR3 is TGTGCCAGCAGCTTAGAAGGGGCGAACACCGGGGAGCTGTTTTTT. It yields the protein CASSLEGANTGELFF.

The rearrangement joins TRBV11-2 to TRBJ2-5; 9 bases line up with TRBD1. In germline, CDR1 is SGHAT, CDR2 FQNNGV. J lost 5 bases, V lost 5 bases, and 3 bases had no gene match. CDR3 size: 13 residues. The CDR3 DNA reads as TGTGCCAGCAGCCCAGGACAGGGGGAGACCCAGTACTTC. Amino acid sequence: CASSPGQGETQYF.

This clone appeared once. CDR3 region: CASSLTLAAGEQFF. The CDR3 DNA sequence: TGTGCCAGCAGTTTAACACTAGCGGCCGGTGAGCAGTTCTTC. V is TRBV27 and J is TRBJ2-1; 8 bases line up with TRBD2. The CDR3 has 14 residues. Germline V gives CDR1 MNHEY, CDR2 SMNVEV (reference sequence). Germline trimming cut 2 bases from V and 9 bases from J; bases unmatched to any gene: 6.

CDR3 sequence reads: CASSLDGDSPLHF. CDR3 coding DNA: TGTGCCAGCAGCTTGGACGGAGATTCACCCCTCCACTTT. The rearrangement links TRBV7-9 to TRBJ1-6; unclear D gene. Germline CDR1 reads SEHNR; CDR2 reads FQNEAQ (reference sequence). The CDR3 spans 13 residues. The germline V and J ends were trimmed by 3 bases and 8 bases, with 8 bases remaining between them.

The chain recombines TRBV5-1 with TRBJ2-2; D call uncertain. Germline-derived CDR1 and CDR2 are SGHRS and YFSETQ. The CDR3 extends over 13 amino acids. The V gene lost 2 bases and the J gene lost 5 bases, with 7 bases spanning the gap. In nucleotides, the CDR3 is TGCGCCAGCAGCTTCGCTCGGACCGGGGAGCTGTTTTTT. It specifies CASSFARTGELFF.

The CDR3 DNA reads TGTGCCAGCAGCTTAGATGGAGGCGGGGCCGGGGGAACCCAGTACTTC. Its translation is CASSLDGGGAGGTQYF. The chain has TRBV11-3 and TRBJ2-5; TRBD2 might be the D (6 bases). The CDR3 spans 16 residues. The germline V gene encodes CDR1 SGHNT and CDR2 YENEEA. Trimming cost V 0 bases and J 8 bases, with 19 bases left between them.

The CDR3 coding sequence is TGTGCCAGCAGCCCTGGACTAGCGGGGGAATACACCGGGGAGCTGTTTTTT. This encodes CASSPGLAGEYTGELFF. The chain combines TRBV7-2 with TRBJ2-2; 13 nucleotides match TRBD2. The germline V gene has CDR1 SGHTA and CDR2 FQGNSA. The CDR3 is made up of 17 amino acids. V lost 5 bases to trimming and J lost 3 bases; unmatched junction nucleotides: 6.

The chain is built from TRBV30 and TRBJ1-2, with 8 positions matching TRBD1. The CDR3 has 12 amino acids. The V and J ends lost 4 bases and 5 bases, in that order; junction bases with no gene match: 3. Germline lookup yields CDR1 GTSNPN and CDR2 SVGIG (reference sequence). The DNA of the CDR3 is TGTGCCTGGACAGGGGGCGAATATGGCTACACCTTC. Amino acid sequence: CAWTGGEYGYTF.

The chain joins TRBV18 to TRBJ1-2; a possible D gene is TRBD1 (5 bases). Trimming took 3 bases from V and 4 from J, leaving 18 bases between them. Per germline, CDR1 KGHSH and CDR2 LQKENI. The CDR3 is made up of 16 amino acids. CDR3 in DNA: TGTGCCAGCTCACCCGACCGACAGTATCAGGGCTATGGCTACACCTTC. Residues: CASSPDRQYQGYGYTF.

The rearrangement links TRBV30 to TRBJ1-5; no reliable D call. This CDR3 region has 13 residues. The germline gives CDR1 GTSNPN, CDR2 SVGIG (reference sequence). V gave up 2 bases and J gave up 6 bases, with 11 bases separating them. In nucleotides, the CDR3 is TGTGCCTGGAGTTACTTGGACGGTCAGCCCCAGCATTTT. This sequence encodes CAWSYLDGQPQHF.

The rearrangement links TRBV19 to TRBJ1-5; D perhaps matches TRBD1 (5 bases). In germline, CDR1 is LNHDA, CDR2 SQIVND (reference sequence). The ends were cut back, 2 bases at V and 0 bases at J, with 5 bases in the middle. This CDR3 is 14 amino acids long. CDR3 bases: TGTGCCAGTAGTATAAGGGGTAGCAATCAGCCCCAGCATTTT. Translated: CASSIRGSNQPQHF.